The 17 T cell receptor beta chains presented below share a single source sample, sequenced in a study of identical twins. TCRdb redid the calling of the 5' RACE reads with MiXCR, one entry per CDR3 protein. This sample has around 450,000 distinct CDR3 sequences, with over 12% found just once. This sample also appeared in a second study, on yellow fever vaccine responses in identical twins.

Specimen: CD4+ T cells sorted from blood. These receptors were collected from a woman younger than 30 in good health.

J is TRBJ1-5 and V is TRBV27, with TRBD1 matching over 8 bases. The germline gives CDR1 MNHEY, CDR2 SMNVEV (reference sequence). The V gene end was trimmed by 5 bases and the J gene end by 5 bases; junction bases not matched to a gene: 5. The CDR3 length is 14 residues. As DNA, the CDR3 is TGTGCCAGCAGTCCCGACAGGGGATATCAGCCCCAGCATTTT. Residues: CASSPDRGYQPQHF.

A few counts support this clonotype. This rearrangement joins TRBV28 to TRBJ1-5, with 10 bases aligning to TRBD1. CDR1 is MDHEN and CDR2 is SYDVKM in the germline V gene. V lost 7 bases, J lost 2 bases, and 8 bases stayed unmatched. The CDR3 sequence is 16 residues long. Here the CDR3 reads CASMGPGTGGNQPQHF. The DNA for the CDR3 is TGTGCCAGCATGGGCCCCGGGACAGGGGGCAATCAGCCCCAGCATTTT.

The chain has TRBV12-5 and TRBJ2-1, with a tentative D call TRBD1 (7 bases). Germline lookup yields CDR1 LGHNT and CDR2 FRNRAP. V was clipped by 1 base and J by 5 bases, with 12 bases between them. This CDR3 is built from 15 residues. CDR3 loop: CASGLGQGGHNEQFF. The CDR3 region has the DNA TGTGCTAGTGGTTTGGGGCAGGGGGGCCACAATGAGCAGTTCTTC.

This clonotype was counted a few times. The CDR3 coding sequence is TGTGCCATCAGGAATAGCGGGGGAGCGAACACCGGGGAGCTGTTTTTT. Encoded protein: CAIRNSGGANTGELFF. The rearrangement links TRBV10-3 to TRBJ2-2; 9 bases map to TRBD2. CDR1 ENHRY and CDR2 SYGVKD come from the germline V gene. The V and J ends lost 6 bases and 0 bases, in that order; junction bases with no gene match: 5. The CDR3 sequence is 16 residues long.

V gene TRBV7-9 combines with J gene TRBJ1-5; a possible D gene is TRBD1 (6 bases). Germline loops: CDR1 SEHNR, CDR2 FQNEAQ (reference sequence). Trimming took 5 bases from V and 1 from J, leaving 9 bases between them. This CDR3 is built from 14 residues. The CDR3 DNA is TGTGCCAGCAGCATACAGGGAAGCAATCAGCCCCAGCATTTT. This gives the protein CASSIQGSNQPQHF.

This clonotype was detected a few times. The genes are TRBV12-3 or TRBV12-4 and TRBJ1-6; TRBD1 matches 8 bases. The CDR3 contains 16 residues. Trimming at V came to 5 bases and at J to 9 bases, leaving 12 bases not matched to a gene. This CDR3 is CASSRTGFSGGSPLHF. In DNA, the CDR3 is TGTGCCAGCAGTCGGACAGGGTTTTCGGGTGGTTCACCCCTCCACTTT.

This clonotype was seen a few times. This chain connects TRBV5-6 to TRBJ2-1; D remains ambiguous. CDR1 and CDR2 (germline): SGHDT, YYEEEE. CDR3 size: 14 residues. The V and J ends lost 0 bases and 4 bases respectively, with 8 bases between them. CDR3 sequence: CASSLGRLYNEQFF. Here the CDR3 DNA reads TGTGCCAGCAGCTTGGGTAGGCTATACAATGAGCAGTTCTTC.

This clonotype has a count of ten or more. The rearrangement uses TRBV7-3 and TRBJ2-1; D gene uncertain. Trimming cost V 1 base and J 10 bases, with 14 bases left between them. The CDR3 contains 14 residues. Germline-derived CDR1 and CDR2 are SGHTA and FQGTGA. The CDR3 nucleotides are TGTGCCAGCAGCTTAAACCCTCTGATCGGAGAGCAGTTCTTC. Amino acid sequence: CASSLNPLIGEQFF. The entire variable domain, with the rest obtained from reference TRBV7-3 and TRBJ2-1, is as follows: GAGVSQTPSNKVTEKGKYVELRCDPISGHTALYWYRQSLGQGPEFLIYFQGTGAADDSGLPNDRFFAVRPEGSVSTLKIQRTERGDSAVYLCASSLNPLIGEQFFGPGTRLTVL.

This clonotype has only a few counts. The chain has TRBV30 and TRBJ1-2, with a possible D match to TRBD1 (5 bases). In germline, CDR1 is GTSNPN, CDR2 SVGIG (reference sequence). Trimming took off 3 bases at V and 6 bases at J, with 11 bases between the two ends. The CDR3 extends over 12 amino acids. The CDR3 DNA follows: TGTGCCTGGAGCCAGGGCTGGGATGGCTACACCTTC. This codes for CAWSQGWDGYTF.

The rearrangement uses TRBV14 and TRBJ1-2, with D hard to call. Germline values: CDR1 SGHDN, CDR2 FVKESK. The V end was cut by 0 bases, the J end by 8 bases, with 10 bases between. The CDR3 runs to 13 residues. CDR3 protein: CASSQDLEGGYTF. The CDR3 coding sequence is TGTGCCAGCAGCCAAGATCTAGAGGGAGGCTACACCTTC. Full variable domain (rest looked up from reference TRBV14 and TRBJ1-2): EAGVTQFPSHSVIEKGQTVTLRCDPISGHDNLYWYRRVMGKEIKFLLHFVKESKQDESGMPNNRFLAERTGGTYSTLKVQPAELEDSGVYFCASSQDLEGGYTFGSGTRLTVV.

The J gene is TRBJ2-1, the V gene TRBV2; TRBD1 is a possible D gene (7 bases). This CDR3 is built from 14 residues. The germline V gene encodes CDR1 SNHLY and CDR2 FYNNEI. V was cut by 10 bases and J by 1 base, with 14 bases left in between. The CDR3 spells CAIKAGGSYNEQFF. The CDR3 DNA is TGTGCCATCAAGGCAGGGGGGTCCTACAATGAGCAGTTCTTC.

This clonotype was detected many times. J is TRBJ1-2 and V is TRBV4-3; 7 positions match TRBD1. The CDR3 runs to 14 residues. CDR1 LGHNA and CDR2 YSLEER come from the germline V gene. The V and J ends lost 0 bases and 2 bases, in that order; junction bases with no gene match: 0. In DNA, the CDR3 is TGCGCCAGCAGCCAAGAAGGGGGCAACTATGGCTACACCTTC. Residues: CASSQEGGNYGYTF.

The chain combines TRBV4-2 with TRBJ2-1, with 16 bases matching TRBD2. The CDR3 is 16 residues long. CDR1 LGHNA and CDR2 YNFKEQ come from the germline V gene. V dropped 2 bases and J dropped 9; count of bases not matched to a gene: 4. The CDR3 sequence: CASSQPGLAGGGEQFF. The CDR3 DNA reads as TGTGCCAGCAGCCAACCGGGACTAGCGGGAGGGGGTGAGCAGTTCTTC.

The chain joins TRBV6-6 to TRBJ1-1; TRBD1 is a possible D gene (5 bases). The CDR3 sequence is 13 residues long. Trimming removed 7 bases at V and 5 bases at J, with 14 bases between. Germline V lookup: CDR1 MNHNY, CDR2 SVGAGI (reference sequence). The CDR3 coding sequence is TGTGCCAGCAAGAAGATGGAGGGGACTGAAGCTTTCTTT. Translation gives CASKKMEGTEAFF.

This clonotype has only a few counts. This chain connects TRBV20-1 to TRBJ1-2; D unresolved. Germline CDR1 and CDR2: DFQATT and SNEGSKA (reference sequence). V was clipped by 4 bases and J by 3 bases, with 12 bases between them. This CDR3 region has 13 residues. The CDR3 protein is CSANPETDYGYTF. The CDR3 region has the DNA TGCAGTGCTAACCCCGAGACGGACTATGGCTACACCTTC.

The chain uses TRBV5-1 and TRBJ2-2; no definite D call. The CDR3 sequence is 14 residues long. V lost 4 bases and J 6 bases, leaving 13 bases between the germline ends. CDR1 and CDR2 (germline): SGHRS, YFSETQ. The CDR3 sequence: CASSAPQVAGELFF. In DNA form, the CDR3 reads TGCGCCAGCAGCGCCCCCCAGGTCGCCGGGGAGCTGTTTTTT.

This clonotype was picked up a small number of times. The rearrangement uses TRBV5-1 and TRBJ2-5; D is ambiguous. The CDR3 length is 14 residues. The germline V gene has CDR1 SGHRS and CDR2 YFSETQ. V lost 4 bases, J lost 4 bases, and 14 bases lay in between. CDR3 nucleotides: TGCGCCAGCAGCCTAGGGTACAATGTAGAGACCCAGTACTTC. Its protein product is CASSLGYNVETQYF.